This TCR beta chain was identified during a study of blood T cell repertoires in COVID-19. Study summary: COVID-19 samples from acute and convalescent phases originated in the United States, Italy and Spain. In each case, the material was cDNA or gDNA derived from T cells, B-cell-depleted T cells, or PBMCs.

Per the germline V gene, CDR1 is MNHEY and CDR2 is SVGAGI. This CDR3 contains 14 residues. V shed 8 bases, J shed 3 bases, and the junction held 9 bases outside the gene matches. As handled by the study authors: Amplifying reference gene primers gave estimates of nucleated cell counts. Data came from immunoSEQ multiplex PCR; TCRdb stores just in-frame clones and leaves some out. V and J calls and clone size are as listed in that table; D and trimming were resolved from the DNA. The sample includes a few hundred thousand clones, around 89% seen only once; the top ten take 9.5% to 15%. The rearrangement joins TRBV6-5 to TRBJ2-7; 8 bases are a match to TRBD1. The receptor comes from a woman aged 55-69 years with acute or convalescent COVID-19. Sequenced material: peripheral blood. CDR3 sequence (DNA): TGTGCCAGCGCCCGGGGACAGGCTCTCTACGAGCAGTACTTC. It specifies CASARGQALYEQYF.